Included here is one T cell receptor (beta chain) sequence, with context. Generated by immunoSEQ multiplex PCR, the TCRdb table keeps only in-frame clones and is missing some. The sample consists of about 220,000 clones, just over 85% of them appearing once. These data are taken from a study of blood T cell repertoires in COVID-19. Looking at the study overall: Samples came from the United States, Italy and Spain, spanning acute and convalescent COVID-19.

This CDR3 contains 15 residues. CDR1 and CDR2 from the germline V gene are SGHTA and FQGNSA. The germline V and J ends were trimmed by 1 base and 1 base, with 8 bases remaining between them. In terms of age and location, participants ranged from about 18 to 90 years and lived in under 30 US areas. Sequenced sample: PBMCs or T cells enriched from blood (not recorded which). This TCR came from a woman aged 45-60 years with acute COVID-19. The rearrangement uses TRBV7-2 and TRBJ1-5; the D is unclear. CDR3 sequence (DNA): TGTGCCAGCAGCTTAGTATCGCAGAGCAATCAGCCCCAGCATTTT. Translating it yields CASSLVSQSNQPQHF.